The next 11 T cell receptor beta chains were all read from a single sample in a study of graft-versus-host responses after intestinal transplantation. Clones were sequenced by immunoSEQ multiplex PCR, and TCRdb holds only the in-frame ones, with some missing. The sample lists about 80,000 clones, roughly nine tenths occurring once. Their antigen targets remain unknown. The specimen was unstimulated CD4+ T cells sorted from spleen or lymph node cells, collected before intestinal transplant. Source of these receptors: a human donor who received an intestinal transplant.

This chain links TRBV28 with TRBJ1-2; 12 nucleotides line up with TRBD1. The trim removed 8 bases at V and 5 bases at J, leaving 12 bases unmatched. The CDR3 has 16 residues. The germline gives CDR1 MDHEN, CDR2 SYDVKM. The chain's CDR3 is CASAGTGGSRVYGYTF. CDR3 sequence (DNA): TGTGCCAGCGCCGGGACAGGGGGCTCTCGGGTATATGGCTACACCTTC.

This chain connects TRBV27 to TRBJ2-5; 11 nucleotides line up with TRBD2. Germline CDR1 is MNHEY and CDR2 is SMNVEV (reference sequence). J lost 5 bases, V lost 8 bases, and 16 bases had no gene match. The CDR3 runs to 17 residues. CDR3 amino acids: CASSFYRIAGGKETQYF. CDR3 coding DNA: TGTGCCAGCTCTTTCTATCGGATAGCGGGGGGGAAGGAGACCCAGTACTTC.

The rearrangement joins TRBV5-4 to TRBJ2-6; 7 bases agree with TRBD2. Germline trimming cut 0 bases from V and 2 bases from J; bases unmatched to any gene: 2. Germline loops: CDR1 SGHNT, CDR2 YYREEE (reference sequence). CDR3 length: 16 residues. The CDR3 coding sequence is TGTGCCAGCAGCTTGGATGGGGGGGCTGGGGCCAACGTCCTGACTTTC. This gives the protein CASSLDGGAGANVLTF. Combining the CDR3 with reference TRBV5-4 and TRBJ2-6 gives the whole variable domain ETGVTQSPTHLIKTRGQQVTLRCSSQSGHNTVSWYQQALGQGPQFIFQYYREEENGRGNFPPRFSGLQFPNYSSELNVNALELDDSALYLCASSLDGGAGANVLTFGAGSRLTVL.

The chain carries TRBV2 and TRBJ2-3; 7 bases map to TRBD2. CDR1 is SNHLY, CDR2 FYNNEI, per germline. The junction had 1 base not matched to a gene; V was cut back by 5 bases and J by 5 bases. This CDR3 is 12 amino acids long. CDR3 residues: CASSPGGDTQYF. The CDR3, as DNA: TGTGCCAGCAGTCCGGGAGGAGATACGCAGTATTTT.

This rearrangement joins TRBV5-6 to TRBJ2-7; no definite D call. Deletions cut 0 bases from V and 0 bases from J, with 10 bases between. The CDR3 has 15 amino acids. Germline values: CDR1 SGHDT, CDR2 YYEEEE. The CDR3 spells CASSLGMRSSYEQYF. DNA for the CDR3: TGTGCCAGCAGCTTGGGGATGAGGAGCTCCTACGAGCAGTACTTC.

The chain is built from TRBV10-3 and TRBJ2-3, with TRBD2 as a possible D gene (5 bases). From germline, CDR1 is ENHRY and CDR2 SYGVKD. Trimming left V 4 bases short and J 6 bases short, with 11 bases between. The CDR3 runs 13 residues. This CDR3 is CAISVGERDTQYF. The CDR3 nucleotides read TGTGCCATCAGTGTGGGAGAGAGGGATACGCAGTATTTT.

As DNA, the CDR3 is TGTGCCAGCAGTTTACAGCGGTCCGGGGGACGTGAAGCTTTCTTT. Residues: CASSLQRSGGREAFF. J is TRBJ1-1 and V is TRBV27; TRBD1 is a possible D gene (5 bases). V was shortened by 2 bases and J by 7 bases, with 17 bases between the two germline ends. CDR1 and CDR2 (germline): MNHEY, SMNVEV (reference sequence). The CDR3 sequence is 15 residues long.

The V call is TRBV19, the J call TRBJ1-1, with D perhaps TRBD1 (5 bases). The V and J ends lost 4 bases and 0 bases respectively, with 9 bases between them. Germline V gene data show CDR1 as LNHDA and CDR2 as SQIVND (reference sequence). This CDR3 region has 14 residues. CDR3 protein: CASSTHRLNTEAFF. CDR3 in DNA: TGTGCCAGTAGTACCCACAGGCTGAACACTGAAGCTTTCTTT.

This chain connects TRBV28 to TRBJ2-2, with 11 positions matching TRBD1. Germline assignment: CDR1 MDHEN and CDR2 SYDVKM. CDR3 size: 15 residues. Unmatched junction bases numbered 5, after V lost 4 bases and J lost 7 bases. The CDR3 protein is CASSSSGTGGGELFF. The CDR3, as DNA: TGTGCCAGCAGTTCGTCCGGGACAGGGGGCGGGGAGCTGTTTTTT.

The V and J genes are TRBV9 and TRBJ1-1; D is uncertain. Germline CDR1 and CDR2: SGDLS and YYNGEE. This CDR3 contains 14 residues. V dropped 4 bases and J dropped 5 bases, with 15 bases sitting between them. The CDR3 sequence: CASSPRTRGTEAFF. The CDR3 DNA is TGTGCCAGCAGCCCCCGAACCCGAGGGACTGAAGCTTTCTTT.

The gene calls are TRBV5-8 and TRBJ2-7; D remains ambiguous. V was shortened by 3 bases and J by 5 bases, with 12 bases between the two germline ends. From germline, CDR1 is SGHTS and CDR2 YDEGEE. The CDR3 contains 13 residues. CDR3 in DNA: TGTGCCAGCAGCTCCGACTCCCGGGACGAGCAGTACTTC. The encoded protein is CASSSDSRDEQYF.